This TCR beta chain stems from a study of human T cells and chemical hapten exposure. Overall study findings and caveats: Sensitizing with DPC caused no change in TCRs above 1 in 1000 frequency. Expanded TCRs grouped into significantly more large CDR3 similarity clusters than controls produced.

The time point denotes: patch test 1, 2 weeks after DPC sensitization. As for treatment: therapeutic diphenylcyclopropenone sensitization with weekly scalp DPC. Sample donors consisted of patients with alopecia, aged 18 to 70 years, who were suitable for DPC. This clonotype appeared a few times. Antigen specificity is unknown. Individual cDNA molecules (in the library) carried attached unique molecular identifiers. TCRdb re-analysed the RACE reads in MiXCR, keeping a single row per CDR3 protein. This sample has about 99,000 distinct CDR3 sequences, with around 12% found just once. V shed 1 base, J shed 6 bases, and the junction held 2 bases outside the gene matches. The germline CDR1 and CDR2 sequences are SNHLY and FYNNEI. CDR3 size: 14 residues.

The TCR originated in a woman between 35 and 50 years old with alopecia areata. Some clones in this sample may be carry-over from other donors' samples. The chain uses TRBV2 and TRBJ1-2, with 10 bases fitting TRBD1. Sequenced material: whole blood, taken in connection with sensitization to the hapten diphenylcyclopropenone (DPC). The CDR3 protein is CASSEGDRGNGYTF. The CDR3 DNA reads TGTGCCAGCAGTGAAGGGGACAGGGGTAATGGCTACACCTTC.